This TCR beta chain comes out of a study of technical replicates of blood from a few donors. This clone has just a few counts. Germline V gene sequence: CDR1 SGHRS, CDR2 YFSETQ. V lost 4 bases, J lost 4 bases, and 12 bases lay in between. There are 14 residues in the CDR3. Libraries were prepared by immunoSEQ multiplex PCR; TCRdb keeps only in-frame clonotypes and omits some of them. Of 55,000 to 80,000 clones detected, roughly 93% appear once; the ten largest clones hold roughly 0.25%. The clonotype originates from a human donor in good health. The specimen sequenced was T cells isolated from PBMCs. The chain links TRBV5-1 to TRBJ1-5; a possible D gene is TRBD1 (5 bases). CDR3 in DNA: TGCGCCAGCAGCCCCACAGGTTCGAATCAGCCCCAGCATTTT. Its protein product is CASSPTGSNQPQHF.